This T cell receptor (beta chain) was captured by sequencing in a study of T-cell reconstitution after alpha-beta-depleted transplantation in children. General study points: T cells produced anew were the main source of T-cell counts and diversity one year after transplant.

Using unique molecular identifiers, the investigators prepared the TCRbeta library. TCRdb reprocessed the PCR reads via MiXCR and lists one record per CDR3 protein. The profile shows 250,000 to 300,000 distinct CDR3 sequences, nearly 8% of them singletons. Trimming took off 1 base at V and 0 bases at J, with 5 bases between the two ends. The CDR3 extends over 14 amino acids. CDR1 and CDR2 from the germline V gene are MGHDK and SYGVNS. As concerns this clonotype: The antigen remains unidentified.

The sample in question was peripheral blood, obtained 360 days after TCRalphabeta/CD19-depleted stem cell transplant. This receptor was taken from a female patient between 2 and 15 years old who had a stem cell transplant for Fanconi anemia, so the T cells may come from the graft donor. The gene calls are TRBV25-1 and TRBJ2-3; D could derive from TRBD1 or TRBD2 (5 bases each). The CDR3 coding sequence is TGTGCCAGCAGTGAATGGGACAGCACAGATACGCAGTATTTT. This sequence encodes CASSEWDSTDTQYF.